Below, 27 T cell receptor beta chains from the same sample are listed, as sequenced in a study of blood T cell repertoires in COVID-19. The protocol was immunoSEQ multiplex PCR, while the TCRdb copy is restricted to in-frame clones and leaves out a portion. This table has some 200,000 clones, about 80% appearing once. What was sequenced was PBMCs or T cells enriched from blood (not recorded which). The receptors originated from a woman aged 50 to 60 who had been exposed to COVID-19.

V gene TRBV7-2 combines with J gene TRBJ1-1; D is possibly TRBD1 (6 bases). The germline V gene encodes CDR1 SGHTA and CDR2 FQGNSA. The CDR3 contains 13 residues. V lost 1 base and J lost 8, with 11 bases in between. CDR3 sequence (DNA): TGTGCCAGCAGCTTAGACCCCACAGGGGAAGCTTTCTTT. Protein product: CASSLDPTGEAFF.

This clone has just a few counts. The J gene is TRBJ1-5, the V gene TRBV28; D is undetermined. Germline-derived CDR1 and CDR2 are MDHEN and SYDVKM. CDR3 size: 14 residues. V gave up 4 bases and J gave up 5 bases, with 12 bases separating them. CDR3 sequence reads: CASSWAGFDQPQHF. The CDR3, as DNA: TGTGCCAGCAGTTGGGCGGGATTTGATCAGCCCCAGCATTTT.

The chain employs TRBV11-3 and TRBJ2-1, with D possibly being TRBD2 (6 bases). The germline V gene has CDR1 SGHNT and CDR2 YENEEA. The CDR3 is 13 amino acids. V lost 4 bases and J lost 8, with 12 bases in between. The CDR3 DNA reads TGTGCCAGCAGCTGGGAGGCTAGCCATGAGCAGTTCTTC. Translating it yields CASSWEASHEQFF.

The V gene is TRBV19, the J gene TRBJ1-1; D remains unclear. Trimming cost V 7 bases and J 4 bases, with 19 bases left between them. This CDR3 has 15 amino acids. Germline CDR1 LNHDA, CDR2 SQIVND (reference sequence). This chain's CDR3 is CASIRELPDPTEAFF. As DNA, the CDR3 is TGTGCCAGTATAAGGGAGCTTCCGGATCCCACTGAAGCTTTCTTT.

The J gene is TRBJ2-3, the V gene TRBV29-1; 11 bases fit TRBD2. This CDR3 is built from 16 residues. Per the germline V gene, CDR1 is SQVTM and CDR2 is ANQGSEA. V lost 6 bases and J lost 2; bases outside the gene matches: 10. CDR3: CSVLILAGEFTDTQYF. The CDR3 bases are TGCAGCGTCTTAATACTAGCGGGGGAGTTCACAGATACGCAGTATTTT.

The chain employs TRBV4-3 and TRBJ2-1; no firm D call. CDR1 is LGHNA and CDR2 is YSLEER in the germline V gene. The CDR3 extends over 13 amino acids. Trimming shortened V by 4 bases and J by 5 bases, and 9 bases separated the two germline ends. The CDR3: CASSRGPHNEQFF. As DNA, the CDR3 is TGCGCCAGCAGCCGAGGCCCCCACAATGAGCAGTTCTTC.

The J gene is TRBJ2-1, the V gene TRBV11-2, with no clear D. V gave up 3 bases and J gave up 5 bases, with 8 bases separating them. The CDR3 consists of 13 residues. Per the germline V gene, CDR1 is SGHAT and CDR2 is FQNNGV. The chain's CDR3 is CASSFAEHNEQFF. CDR3 bases: TGTGCCAGCAGCTTTGCAGAACACAATGAGCAGTTCTTC.

Ten or more counts support this clone. Other DNA sequences in the sample encode the same CDR3. This chain links TRBV2 with TRBJ2-1; 10 bases align to TRBD2. Germline assignment: CDR1 SNHLY and CDR2 FYNNEI. After removal of 3 bases from V and 1 base from J, the junction contained 0 bases not matched to a gene. The CDR3 totals 15 residues. CDR3 in amino acids: CASSDSGGSYNEQFF. CDR3 sequence (DNA): TGTGCCAGCAGTGATAGCGGGGGGTCCTACAATGAGCAGTTCTTC.

The chain combines TRBV9 with TRBJ2-2, with 8 bases identical to TRBD1. The CDR3 contains 15 residues. Per germline, CDR1 SGDLS and CDR2 YYNGEE. Trimming at V came to 0 bases and at J to 5 bases, leaving 3 bases not matched to a gene. Written as DNA, the CDR3 is TGTGCCAGCAGCGTAGACTGGACAGGGACCGGGGAGCTGTTTTTT. Protein sequence: CASSVDWTGTGELFF. Complete variable domain (other parts from reference TRBV9 and TRBJ2-2): DSGVTQTPKHLITATGQRVTLRCSPRSGDLSVYWYQQSLDQGLQFLIQYYNGEERAKGNILERFSAQQFPDLHSELNLSSLELGDSALYFCASSVDWTGTGELFFGEGSRLTVL.

V and J are TRBV11-2 and TRBJ2-3, with 7 positions matching TRBD1. With V trimmed by 6 bases and J by 6 bases, 9 bases remained unmatched. The CDR3 totals 14 residues. Germline assignment: CDR1 SGHAT and CDR2 FQNNGV. The CDR3, as DNA: TGTGCCAGCAGTTTTCGACAGGGTAGGGATACGCAGTATTTT. This sequence encodes CASSFRQGRDTQYF.

This clone was seen more than once but under ten times. The chain has TRBV9 and TRBJ1-2; D might be TRBD1 (5 bases). This CDR3 spans 15 amino acids. V lost 3 bases and J 4 bases, leaving 16 bases between the germline ends. Germline values: CDR1 SGDLS, CDR2 YYNGEE. This CDR3 reads CASSALPGSSYGYTF. CDR3 nucleotide sequence: TGTGCCAGCAGCGCCCTCCCAGGGTCCAGCTATGGCTACACCTTC.

The chain couples TRBV5-6 to TRBJ2-1; 7 nucleotides line up with TRBD2. Per germline, CDR1 SGHDT and CDR2 YYEEEE. V was clipped by 0 bases and J by 3 bases; unmatched bases: 6. This CDR3 is 16 amino acids long. The CDR3 loop reads CASSLEGSGVYNEQFF. The CDR3 bases are TGTGCCAGCAGCTTGGAGGGGAGCGGGGTCTACAATGAGCAGTTCTTC.

This rearrangement joins TRBV18 to TRBJ1-3; no clear D gene. The CDR3 runs 14 residues. V was clipped by 4 bases and J by 4 bases, with 11 bases between them. Germline loops: CDR1 KGHSH, CDR2 LQKENI. CDR3 in DNA: TGTGCCAGCTCACTCCTGCAGGCCGGAAACACCATATATTTT. As protein: CASSLLQAGNTIYF.

This clone occurred once. This chain joins TRBV18 and TRBJ2-7; 7 bases agree with TRBD1. The CDR3 spans 16 residues. The V gene end was trimmed by 1 base and the J gene end by 5 bases; junction bases not matched to a gene: 11. Germline V gene sequence: CDR1 KGHSH, CDR2 LQKENI. CDR3 region: CASSPLWTGEQNEQYF. The CDR3 DNA sequence: TGTGCCAGCTCACCACTTTGGACAGGCGAACAAAACGAGCAGTACTTC.

The CDR3 region has the DNA TGTGCCAGCAGCCCCGGGGTGGAAGTGGGAAAACTGTTTTTT. This encodes CASSPGVEVGKLFF. V is TRBV11-3 and J is TRBJ1-4; D is ambiguous. V lost 5 bases and J lost 10, with 17 bases in between. The CDR3 runs to 14 residues. Germline CDR1 reads SGHNT; CDR2 reads YENEEA.

The table lists this clone with a few counts. V is TRBV20-1 and J is TRBJ2-3, with 8 bases identical to TRBD2. CDR1 is DFQATT and CDR2 is SNEGSKA in the germline V gene (reference sequence). The CDR3 is 15 amino acids. V lost 3 bases to trimming and J lost 2 bases; unmatched junction nucleotides: 7. CDR3 amino acids: CSASGASGHTDTQYF. CDR3 sequence (DNA): TGCAGTGCTAGTGGTGCTAGCGGGCACACAGATACGCAGTATTTT.

The rearrangement joins TRBV7-9 to TRBJ2-1; TRBD2 is a possible D gene (6 bases). This CDR3 is 14 amino acids long. V was cut by 1 base and J by 9 bases, with 13 bases left in between. Germline V gene lookup returns CDR1 SEHNR and CDR2 FQNEAQ (reference sequence). In DNA, the CDR3 is TGTGCCAGCAGCTTAGACTTTGGAGGGTCTGAGCAGTTCTTC. Translating it yields CASSLDFGGSEQFF. The full variable domain, rest sourced from reference TRBV7-9 and TRBJ2-1, is DTGVSQNPRHKITKRGQNVTFRCDPISEHNRLYWYRQTLGQGPEFLTYFQNEAQLEKSRLLSDRFSAERPKGSFSTLEIQRTEQGDSAMYLCASSLDFGGSEQFFGPGTRLTVL.

The V gene is TRBV5-6, the J gene TRBJ1-5, with D hard to call. The V gene lost 1 base and the J gene lost 7 bases, with 12 bases spanning the gap. The CDR3 runs 14 residues. The V gene's germline CDR1 is SGHDT and CDR2 YYEEEE. The CDR3: CASSLWQEGQPQHF. The CDR3 nucleotides read TGTGCCAGCAGCTTGTGGCAGGAGGGCCAGCCCCAGCATTTT.

This chain joins TRBV7-9 and TRBJ2-3; D might be TRBD2 (6 bases). V lost 6 bases to trimming and J lost 5 bases, with 15 bases between them. The CDR3 spans 14 residues. The germline V gene has CDR1 SEHNR and CDR2 FQNEAQ (reference sequence). The CDR3 reads CASSLTGRLDTQYF. CDR3 sequence (DNA): TGTGCCAGCAGTCTCACTGGGAGGCTAGATACGCAGTATTTT.

The chain is built from TRBV19 and TRBJ2-1; TRBD1 matches at 11 bases. Germline V lookup: CDR1 LNHDA, CDR2 SQIVND (reference sequence). V dropped 3 bases and J dropped 8; count of bases not matched to a gene: 9. The CDR3 runs 16 residues. Here the CDR3 DNA reads TGTGCCAGTAGTATCTCCGGGACAGGGGGGATGCATGAGCAGTTCTTC. The encoded protein is CASSISGTGGMHEQFF. The complete variable domain, with remaining parts taken from reference TRBV19 and TRBJ2-1, reads DGGITQSPKYLFRKEGQNVTLSCEQNLNHDAMYWYRQDPGQGLRLIYYSQIVNDFQKGDIAEGYSVSREKKESFPLTVTSAQKNPTAFYLCASSISGTGGMHEQFFGPGTRLTVL.

J is TRBJ1-5 and V is TRBV7-2, with 7 bases matching TRBD1. The CDR3 covers 15 residues. Germline CDR1 and CDR2: SGHTA and FQGNSA. Trimming removed 4 bases from V and 0 bases from J; junction bases left unmatched: 3. The CDR3 DNA sequence: TGTGCCAGCAGCTGGGACAGCTCTAGCAATCAGCCCCAGCATTTT. This codes for CASSWDSSSNQPQHF.

V gene TRBV7-2 combines with J gene TRBJ2-5; 7 bases line up with TRBD2. Per germline, CDR1 SGHTA and CDR2 FQGNSA. The CDR3 totals 17 residues. V trimming: 2 bases; J trimming: 4 bases; junction bases outside the gene matches: 13. The CDR3 reads CASSLRSRASGVETQYF. In DNA form, the CDR3 reads TGTGCCAGCAGCTTAAGGAGTCGGGCTAGCGGTGTAGAGACCCAGTACTTC.

The chain carries TRBV6-5 and TRBJ1-4; 8 bases map to TRBD1. V trimming: 0 bases; J trimming: 10 bases; junction bases outside the gene matches: 1. The CDR3 runs 13 residues. CDR1 MNHEY and CDR2 SVGAGI come from the germline V gene. The CDR3 reads CASSYSDRVKLFF. Written as DNA, the CDR3 is TGTGCCAGCAGTTACTCGGACAGGGTAAAACTGTTTTTT.

The chain couples TRBV5-4 to TRBJ2-3; tentative D call: TRBD1 (6 bases). Germline V lookup: CDR1 SGHNT, CDR2 YYREEE (reference sequence). Trimming removed 1 base from V and 3 bases from J, with 12 bases in between. The CDR3 extends over 15 amino acids. CDR3 sequence reads: CASSLLGHPTDTQYF. In DNA form, the CDR3 reads TGTGCCAGCAGCTTGCTGGGACACCCTACAGATACGCAGTATTTT.

The chain recombines TRBV5-3 with TRBJ2-5; 13 bases align to TRBD2. TRBV5-3 is reported as an ORF; its role is uncertain. The CDR3 consists of 15 residues. Trimming removed 7 bases from V and 7 bases from J; junction bases left unmatched: 10. The chain's CDR3 is CARGSGLAGVGTQYF. CDR3 nucleotide sequence: TGTGCCAGAGGCTCCGGACTAGCGGGGGTGGGGACCCAGTACTTC.

Notes on this clone: Different DNA sequences within this sample yield the same CDR3. The rearrangement links TRBV4-3 to TRBJ1-1, with a tentative D call TRBD1 (6 bases). The CDR3 runs to 14 residues. Germline V gives CDR1 LGHNA, CDR2 YSLEER. Between the trimmed V and J ends, which lost 1 base and 1 base, there was a span of 7 bases. The CDR3 nucleotides read TGCGCCAGCAGCCAAGGGACAGCGAACACTGAAGCTTTCTTT. It yields the protein CASSQGTANTEAFF.

The chain couples TRBV19 to TRBJ1-3; tentative D call: TRBD1 (5 bases). The CDR3 is made up of 19 amino acids. With 3 bases removed from V and 0 bases from J, the gap between germline ends came to 21 bases. CDR1 and CDR2 from the germline V gene are LNHDA and SQIVND (reference sequence). CDR3 loop: CASSMPGRVGLSSGNTIYF. CDR3 nucleotide sequence: TGTGCCAGTAGTATGCCGGGCAGGGTGGGACTCTCCTCTGGAAACACCATATATTTT.